The T cell receptor beta chain described here comes from a study of CD8+ T cells in alopecia areata. cDNA prepared by RNA extraction and subsequent reverse transcription served as the template for sequencing. Data came from immunoSEQ multiplex PCR; TCRdb stores just in-frame clones and leaves some out. Of about 150,000 clones listed, less than 65% are singletons. V was shortened by 4 bases and J by 3 bases, with 13 bases between the two germline ends. The CDR3 contains 14 residues. The V gene's germline CDR1 is GTSNPN and CDR2 SVGIG (reference sequence). The sequence was collected from a human donor in good health. V gene TRBV30 combines with J gene TRBJ2-1; tentative D call: TRBD2 (7 bases). The sample was CD8+ T cells sorted from blood. The CDR3, as DNA: TGTGCCTGGACGCGCGGGGGCTACTACAATGAGCAGTTCTTC. Its protein product is CAWTRGGYYNEQFF.